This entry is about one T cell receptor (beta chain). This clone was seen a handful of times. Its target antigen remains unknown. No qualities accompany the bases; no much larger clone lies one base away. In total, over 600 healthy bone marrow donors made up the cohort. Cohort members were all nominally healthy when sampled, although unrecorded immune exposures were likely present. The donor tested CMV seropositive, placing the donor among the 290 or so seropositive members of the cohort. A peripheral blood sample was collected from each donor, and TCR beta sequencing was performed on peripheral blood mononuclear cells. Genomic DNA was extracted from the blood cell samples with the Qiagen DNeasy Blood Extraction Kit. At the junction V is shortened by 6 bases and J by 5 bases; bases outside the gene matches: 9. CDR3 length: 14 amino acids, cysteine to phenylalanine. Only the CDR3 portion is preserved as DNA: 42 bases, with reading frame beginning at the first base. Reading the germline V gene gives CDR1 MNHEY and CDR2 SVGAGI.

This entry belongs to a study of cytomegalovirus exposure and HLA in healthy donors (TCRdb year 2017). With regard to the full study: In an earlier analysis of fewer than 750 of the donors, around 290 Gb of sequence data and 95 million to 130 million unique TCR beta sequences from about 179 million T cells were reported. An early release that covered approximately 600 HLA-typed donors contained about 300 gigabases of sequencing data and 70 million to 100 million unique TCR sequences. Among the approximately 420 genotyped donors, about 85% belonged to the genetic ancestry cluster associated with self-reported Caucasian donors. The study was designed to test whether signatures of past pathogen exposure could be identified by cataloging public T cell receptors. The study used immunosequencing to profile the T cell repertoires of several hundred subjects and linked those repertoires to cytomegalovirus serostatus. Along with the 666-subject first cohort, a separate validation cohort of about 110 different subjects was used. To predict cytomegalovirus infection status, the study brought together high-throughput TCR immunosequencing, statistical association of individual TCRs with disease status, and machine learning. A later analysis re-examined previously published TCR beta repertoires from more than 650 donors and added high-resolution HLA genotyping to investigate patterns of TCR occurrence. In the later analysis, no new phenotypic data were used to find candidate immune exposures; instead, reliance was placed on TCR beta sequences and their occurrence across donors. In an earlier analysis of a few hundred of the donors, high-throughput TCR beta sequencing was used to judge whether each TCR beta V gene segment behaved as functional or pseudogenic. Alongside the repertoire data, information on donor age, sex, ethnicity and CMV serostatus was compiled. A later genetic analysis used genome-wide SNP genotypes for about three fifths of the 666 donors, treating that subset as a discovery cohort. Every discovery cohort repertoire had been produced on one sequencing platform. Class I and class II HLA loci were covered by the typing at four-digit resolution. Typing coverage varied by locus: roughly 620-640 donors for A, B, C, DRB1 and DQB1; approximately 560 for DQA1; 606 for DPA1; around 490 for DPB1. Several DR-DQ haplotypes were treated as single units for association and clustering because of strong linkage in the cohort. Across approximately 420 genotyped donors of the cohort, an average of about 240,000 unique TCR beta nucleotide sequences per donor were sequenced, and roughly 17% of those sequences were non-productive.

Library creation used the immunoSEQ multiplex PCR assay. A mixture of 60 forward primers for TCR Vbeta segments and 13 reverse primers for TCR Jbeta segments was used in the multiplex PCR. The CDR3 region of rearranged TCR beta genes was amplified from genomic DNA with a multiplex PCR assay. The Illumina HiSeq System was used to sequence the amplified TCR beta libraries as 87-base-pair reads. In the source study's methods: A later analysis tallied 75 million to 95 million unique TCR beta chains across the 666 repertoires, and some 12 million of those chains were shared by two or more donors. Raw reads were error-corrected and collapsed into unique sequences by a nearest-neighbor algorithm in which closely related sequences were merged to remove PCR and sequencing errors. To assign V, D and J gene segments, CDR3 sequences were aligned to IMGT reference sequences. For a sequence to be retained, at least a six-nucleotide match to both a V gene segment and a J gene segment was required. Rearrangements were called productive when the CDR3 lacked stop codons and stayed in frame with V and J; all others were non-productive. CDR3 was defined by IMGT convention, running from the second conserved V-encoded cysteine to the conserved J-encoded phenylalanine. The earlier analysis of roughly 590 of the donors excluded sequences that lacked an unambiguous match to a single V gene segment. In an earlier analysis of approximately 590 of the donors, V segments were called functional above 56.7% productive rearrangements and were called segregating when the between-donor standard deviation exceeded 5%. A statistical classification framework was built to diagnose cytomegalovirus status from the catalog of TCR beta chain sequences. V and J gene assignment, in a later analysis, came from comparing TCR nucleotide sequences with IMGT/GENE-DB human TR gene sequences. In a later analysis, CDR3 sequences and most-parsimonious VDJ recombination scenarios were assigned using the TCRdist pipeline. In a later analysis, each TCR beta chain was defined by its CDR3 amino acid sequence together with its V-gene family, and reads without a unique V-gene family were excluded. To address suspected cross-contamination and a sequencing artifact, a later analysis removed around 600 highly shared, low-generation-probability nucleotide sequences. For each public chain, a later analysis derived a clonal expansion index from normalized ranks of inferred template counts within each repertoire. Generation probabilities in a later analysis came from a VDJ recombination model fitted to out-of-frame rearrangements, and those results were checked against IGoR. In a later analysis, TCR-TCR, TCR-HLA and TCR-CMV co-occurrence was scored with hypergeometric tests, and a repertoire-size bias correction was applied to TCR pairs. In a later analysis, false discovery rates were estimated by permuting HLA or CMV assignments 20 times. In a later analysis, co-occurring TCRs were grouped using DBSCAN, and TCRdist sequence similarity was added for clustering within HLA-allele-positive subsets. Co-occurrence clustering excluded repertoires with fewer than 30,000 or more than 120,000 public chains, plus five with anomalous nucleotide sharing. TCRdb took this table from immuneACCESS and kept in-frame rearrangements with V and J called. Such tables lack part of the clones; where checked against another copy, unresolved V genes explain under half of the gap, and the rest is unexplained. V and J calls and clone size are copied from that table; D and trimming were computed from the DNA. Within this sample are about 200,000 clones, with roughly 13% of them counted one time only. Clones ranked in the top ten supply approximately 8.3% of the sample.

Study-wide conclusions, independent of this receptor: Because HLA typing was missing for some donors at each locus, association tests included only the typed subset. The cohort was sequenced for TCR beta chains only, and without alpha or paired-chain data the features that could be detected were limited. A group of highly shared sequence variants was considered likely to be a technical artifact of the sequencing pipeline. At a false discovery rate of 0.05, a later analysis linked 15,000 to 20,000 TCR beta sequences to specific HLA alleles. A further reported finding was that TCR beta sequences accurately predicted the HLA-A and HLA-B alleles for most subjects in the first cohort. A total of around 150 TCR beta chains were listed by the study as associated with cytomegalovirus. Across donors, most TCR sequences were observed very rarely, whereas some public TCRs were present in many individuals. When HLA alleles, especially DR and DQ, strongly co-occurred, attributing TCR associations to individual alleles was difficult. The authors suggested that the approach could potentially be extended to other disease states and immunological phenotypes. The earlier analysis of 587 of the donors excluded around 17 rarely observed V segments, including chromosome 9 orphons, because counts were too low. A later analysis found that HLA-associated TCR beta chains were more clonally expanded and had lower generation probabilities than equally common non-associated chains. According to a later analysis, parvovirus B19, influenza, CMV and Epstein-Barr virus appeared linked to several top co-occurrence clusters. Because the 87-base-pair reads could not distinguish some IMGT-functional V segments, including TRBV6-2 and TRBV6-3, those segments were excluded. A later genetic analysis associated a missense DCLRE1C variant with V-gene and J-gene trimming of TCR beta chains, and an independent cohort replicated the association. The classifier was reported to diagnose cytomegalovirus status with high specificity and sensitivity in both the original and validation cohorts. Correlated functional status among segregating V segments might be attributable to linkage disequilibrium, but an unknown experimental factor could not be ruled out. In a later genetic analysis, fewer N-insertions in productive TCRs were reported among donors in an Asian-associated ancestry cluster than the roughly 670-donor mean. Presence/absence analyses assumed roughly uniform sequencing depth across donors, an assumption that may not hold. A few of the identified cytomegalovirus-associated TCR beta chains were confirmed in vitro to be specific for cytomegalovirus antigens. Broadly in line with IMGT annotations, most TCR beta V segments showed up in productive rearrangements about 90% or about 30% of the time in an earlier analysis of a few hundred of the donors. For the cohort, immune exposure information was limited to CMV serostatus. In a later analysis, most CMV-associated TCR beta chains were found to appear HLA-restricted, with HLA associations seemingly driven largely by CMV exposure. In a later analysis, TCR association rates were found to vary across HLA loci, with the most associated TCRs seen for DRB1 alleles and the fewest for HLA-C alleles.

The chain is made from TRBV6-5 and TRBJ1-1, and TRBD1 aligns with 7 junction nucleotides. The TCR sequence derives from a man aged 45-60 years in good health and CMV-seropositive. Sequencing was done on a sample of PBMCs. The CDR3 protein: CASSSTGKGTEAFF. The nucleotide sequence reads TGTGCCAGCAGCTCGACAGGGAAAGGGACTGAAGCTTTCTTT.